The next 5 T cell receptor beta chains were all read from a single sample in a study of CD8 T cells in Susac syndrome. Roughly 0.45 to 1 ug RNA was reverse transcribed with random hexamers. MiXCR, applied by TCRdb to the immunoSEQ multiplex PCR reads, yields one record per CDR3 protein. Among approximately 180,000 distinct CDR3 sequences listed, approximately 93% were seen once. The source material was CD4+ T cells from PBMCs. The receptors come from a human donor with multiple sclerosis.

The chain links TRBV6-5 to TRBJ1-1; D is unresolved. The CDR3 is 15 amino acids. Germline CDR1 is MNHEY and CDR2 is SVGAGI. Deletions cut 5 bases from V and 1 base from J, with 14 bases between. CDR3 nucleotide sequence: TGTGCCAGCAGTCAAGATTATGCCGGGAACACTGAAGCTTTCTTT. The encoded protein is CASSQDYAGNTEAFF.

The V call is TRBV11-1, the J call TRBJ2-5; maybe TRBD2 (6 bases). Trimming stripped 3 bases from V and 5 bases from J, with 13 bases between. The CDR3 runs to 14 residues. Per germline, CDR1 SGHAT and CDR2 FQDESV (reference sequence). Written as DNA, the CDR3 is TGTGCCAGCAGCTTGGAAAGCGGAGGGGAGACCCAGTACTTC. Translating gives CASSLESGGETQYF.

This clonotype was detected only once. The gene calls are TRBV9 and TRBJ2-5; 12 bases line up with TRBD2. This CDR3 has 18 amino acids. Losses at the gene ends were 0 bases for V and 0 bases for J; bases not matched to a gene: 6. Germline V gene lookup returns CDR1 SGDLS and CDR2 YYNGEE. The CDR3 reads CASSVGASGGDYQETQYF. Written as DNA, the CDR3 is TGTGCCAGCAGCGTAGGGGCTAGCGGGGGGGATTACCAAGAGACCCAGTACTTC.

The rearrangement joins TRBV19 to TRBJ1-1; D unresolved. The CDR3 runs 15 residues. Germline V gene sequence: CDR1 LNHDA, CDR2 SQIVND (reference sequence). V lost 5 bases, J lost 2 bases, and 15 bases lay in between. The CDR3 DNA follows: TGTGCCAGTAGTCGTTTGCAGGAAAGTAACACTGAAGCTTTCTTT. Translated, it gives CASSRLQESNTEAFF. The variable domain in full, completed from reference TRBV19 and TRBJ1-1, reads DGGITQSPKYLFRKEGQNVTLSCEQNLNHDAMYWYRQDPGQGLRLIYYSQIVNDFQKGDIAEGYSVSREKKESFPLTVTSAQKNPTAFYLCASSRLQESNTEAFFGQGTRLTVV.

The chain is built from TRBV11-2 and TRBJ2-6; 9 nucleotides agree with TRBD2. V trimming: 2 bases; J trimming: 1 base; junction bases outside the gene matches: 15. Germline V gene lookup returns CDR1 SGHAT and CDR2 FQNNGV. CDR3 size: 21 residues. The CDR3 region is CASSLTRLAEAFISGANVLTF. Written as DNA, the CDR3 is TGTGCCAGCAGCTTAACCCGACTAGCGGAAGCATTTATTTCTGGGGCCAACGTCCTGACTTTC.